The 19 T cell receptor beta chains presented below share a single source sample, sequenced in a study of blood T cell repertoires in COVID-19. Method: immunoSEQ multiplex PCR; TCRdb's copy keeps in-frame clones and lacks some. The sample has 110,000 to 150,000 clones, about nine tenths seen once; the top ten hold about 10%. Input material: PBMCs or T cells enriched from blood (not recorded which). These receptors originate from a man aged 55 to 70 who had recovered from COVID-19.

The V gene is TRBV9, the J gene TRBJ1-2; 7 positions match TRBD1. V lost 0 bases and J lost 4; bases outside the gene matches: 12. Per germline, CDR1 SGDLS and CDR2 YYNGEE. The CDR3 is 17 residues long. The chain's CDR3 is CASSVAINRGPTYGYTF. CDR3 DNA: TGTGCCAGCAGCGTAGCCATAAACAGGGGCCCAACCTATGGCTACACCTTC.

This chain connects TRBV5-1 to TRBJ1-2; 7 nucleotides align to TRBD1. Germline V gene lookup returns CDR1 SGHRS and CDR2 YFSETQ. The CDR3 consists of 13 residues. V shed 4 bases and J 8 bases; nucleotides not matched to a gene: 8. The DNA for the CDR3 is TGCGCCAGCAGCCCACAGGGGATTAGGGGCTACACCTTC. Amino acids: CASSPQGIRGYTF.

V gene TRBV28 combines with J gene TRBJ2-5, with TRBD2 identical over 7 bases. Germline CDR1 MDHEN, CDR2 SYDVKM. Losses at the gene ends were 6 bases for V and 2 bases for J; bases not matched to a gene: 12. There are 16 residues in the CDR3. The CDR3 DNA sequence: TGTGCCAGCAGATCCCCGAGCGGGGTAGGGCAAGAGACCCAGTACTTC. This translates into CASRSPSGVGQETQYF.

V gene TRBV7-8 combines with J gene TRBJ2-7; D may be TRBD2 (7 bases). V lost 5 bases and J lost 3, with 14 bases in between. CDR1 and CDR2 (germline): SGHVS, FQNEAQ. This CDR3 contains 14 residues. CDR3 sequence: CASSERGGSYEQYF. For the CDR3, the DNA is TGTGCCAGCAGCGAAAGGGGGGGGAGCTACGAGCAGTACTTC. Using reference TRBV7-8 and TRBJ2-7 for the parts outside the CDR3, the full variable domain is GAGVSQSPRYKVAKRGQDVALRCDPISGHVSLFWYQQALGQGPEFLTYFQNEAQLDKSGLPSDRFFAERPEGSVSTLKIQRTQQEDSAVYLCASSERGGSYEQYFGPGTRLTVT.

The chain has TRBV29-1 and TRBJ2-7; 7 bases match TRBD1. J gave up 3 bases and V 4 bases, and 3 bases lay outside the gene matches. The CDR3 is 12 amino acids. The germline V gene has CDR1 SQVTM and CDR2 ANQGSEA. CDR3 loop: CSVVQGVYEQYF. CDR3 coding DNA: TGCAGCGTTGTTCAGGGGGTCTACGAGCAGTACTTC.

This rearrangement joins TRBV28 to TRBJ1-1; 8 bases are shared with TRBD1. The CDR3 totals 14 residues. The V segment lost 6 bases and the J segment 7 bases; nucleotides outside the gene matches: 10. CDR1 is MDHEN and CDR2 is SYDVKM in the germline V gene. CDR3 in amino acids: CASSLGQGDGEAFF. The CDR3 bases are TGTGCCAGCAGCCTTGGACAGGGTGACGGTGAAGCTTTCTTT.

The V and J genes are TRBV9 and TRBJ2-3; D may be TRBD2 (6 bases). The germline CDR1 and CDR2 sequences are SGDLS and YYNGEE. Trimming pared 3 bases from V and 0 bases from J, leaving 11 bases between. This CDR3 is built from 15 residues. CDR3 DNA: TGTGCCAGCAGCGGAGCAGGAGGGAGCACAGATACGCAGTATTTT. It specifies CASSGAGGSTDTQYF.

The chain has TRBV30 and TRBJ2-5; TRBD2 might be the D (5 bases). Germline CDR1 is GTSNPN and CDR2 is SVGIG (reference sequence). This CDR3 comprises 12 residues. Trimming shortened V by 5 bases and J by 2 bases, and 9 bases separated the two germline ends. DNA of the CDR3: TGTGCCTGGGACGGCGGGCAAGAGACCCAGTACTTC. This gives the protein CAWDGGQETQYF.

This sequence joins TRBV5-4 and TRBJ1-6; the D gene is possibly TRBD1 (5 bases). V was trimmed by 7 bases and J by 14 bases, leaving 16 bases between them. Per the germline V gene, CDR1 is SGHNT and CDR2 is YYREEE (reference sequence). This CDR3 comprises 12 residues. CDR3 DNA sequence: TGTGCCAGCGCCATCGGGTCAGGGTCCCTCCACTTT. It yields the protein CASAIGSGSLHF.

The rearrangement links TRBV9 to TRBJ1-2; D is possibly TRBD1 (6 bases). Germline V lookup: CDR1 SGDLS, CDR2 YYNGEE. The CDR3 sequence is 14 residues long. V was cut by 7 bases and J by 2 bases, with 15 bases left in between. The CDR3 here is CASGGGGINYGYTF. The CDR3 coding sequence is TGTGCCAGCGGAGGGGGGGGGATCAACTATGGCTACACCTTC.

The chain has TRBV12-3 or TRBV12-4 and TRBJ2-3, with D possibly matching TRBD2 (6 bases). With 3 bases removed from V and 14 bases from J, the gap between germline ends came to 12 bases. The CDR3 extends over 11 amino acids. CDR3 sequence (DNA): TGTGCCAGCAGTTTCCAATCGGGAGCGTATTTT. Translated: CASSFQSGAYF.

CDR3 protein: CASSLAGNTEAFF. Written as DNA, the CDR3 is TGTGCCAGCAGCTTGGCAGGGAACACTGAAGCTTTCTTT. The V call is TRBV5-6, the J call TRBJ1-1; D is ambiguous. This CDR3 is built from 13 residues. V was clipped by 0 bases and J by 1 base, with 4 bases between them. The germline gives CDR1 SGHDT, CDR2 YYEEEE.

This chain joins TRBV7-6 and TRBJ1-4, with D possibly being TRBD1 (5 bases). This CDR3 has 16 residues. Between the trimmed V and J ends, which lost 1 base and 4 bases, there was a span of 13 bases. Per germline, CDR1 SGHVS and CDR2 FNYEAQ. The CDR3 DNA follows: TGTGCCAGCAGCTTAGTCGGGGGTATCTTTAATGAAAAACTGTTTTTT. Translation: CASSLVGGIFNEKLFF.

The rearrangement uses TRBV24-1 and TRBJ2-2; D is perhaps TRBD1 (6 bases). Trimming shortened V by 3 bases and J by 1 base, and 11 bases separated the two germline ends. Germline V CDR1 and CDR2: KGHDR, SFDVKD. CDR3 size: 16 residues. In DNA form, the CDR3 reads TGTGCCACCAGTGATCAGACACAGGGGAACACCGGGGAGCTGTTTTTT. This codes for CATSDQTQGNTGELFF.

The chain carries TRBV28 and TRBJ1-1; 9 bases match TRBD1. This CDR3 region has 15 residues. The germline V gene encodes CDR1 MDHEN and CDR2 SYDVKM. The junction had 10 bases not matched to a gene; V was cut back by 7 bases and J by 4 bases. In DNA, the CDR3 is TGTGCCAGCATTGCCGGGACAGGGATTATCACTGAAGCTTTCTTT. Translation: CASIAGTGIITEAFF.

Here the CDR3 DNA reads TGCAGCGGACAAGACAGGGGGACGGAGACCCAGTACTTC. Encoded protein: CSGQDRGTETQYF. The rearrangement links TRBV29-1 to TRBJ2-5, with 9 bases that match TRBD1. Trimming cost V 7 bases and J 5 bases; bases outside gene matches: 8. The CDR3 is made up of 13 amino acids. The germline V gene has CDR1 SQVTM and CDR2 ANQGSEA.

This CDR3 is CASSAAPSRYQETQYF. The CDR3 DNA sequence: TGTGCCAGTAGCGCTGCGCCGTCCAGGTACCAAGAGACCCAGTACTTC. The V gene is TRBV19, the J gene TRBJ2-5; no clear D. This CDR3 is built from 16 residues. The V end was cut by 6 bases, the J end by 0 bases, with 17 bases between. The germline CDR1 and CDR2 sequences are LNHDA and SQIVND (reference sequence).

CDR3: CAWRAASSYNEQFF. DNA for the CDR3: TGTGCCTGGAGAGCGGCGAGCTCCTACAATGAGCAGTTCTTC. The V and J genes are TRBV30 and TRBJ2-1; possibly TRBD2 for D (5 bases). The CDR3 runs to 14 residues. Germline V gene sequence: CDR1 GTSNPN, CDR2 SVGIG (reference sequence). V dropped 3 bases and J dropped 0 bases, with 9 bases sitting between them.

The gene calls are TRBV5-1 and TRBJ2-7; D is ambiguous. The CDR3 length is 13 residues. Germline-derived CDR1 and CDR2 are SGHRS and YFSETQ. Between the trimmed V and J ends, which lost 5 bases and 0 bases, there was a span of 9 bases. CDR3 in amino acids: CASRRHISYEQYF. For the CDR3, the DNA is TGCGCCAGCAGGAGACACATCTCCTACGAGCAGTACTTC.